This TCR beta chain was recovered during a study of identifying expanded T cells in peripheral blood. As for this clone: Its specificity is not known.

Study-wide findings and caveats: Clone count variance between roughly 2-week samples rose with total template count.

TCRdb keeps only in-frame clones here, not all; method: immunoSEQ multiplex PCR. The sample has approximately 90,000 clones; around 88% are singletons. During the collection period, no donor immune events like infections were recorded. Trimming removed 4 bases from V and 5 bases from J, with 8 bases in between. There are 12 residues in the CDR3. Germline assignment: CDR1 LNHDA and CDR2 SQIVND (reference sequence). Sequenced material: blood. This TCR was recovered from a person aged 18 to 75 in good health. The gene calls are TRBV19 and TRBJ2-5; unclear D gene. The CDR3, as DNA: TGTGCCAGTAGTAACGGTGGGGAGACCCAGTACTTC. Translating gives CASSNGGETQYF.